These 27 T cell receptor beta chains were sequenced from one sample in a study of T cell responses to AZD1222 COVID-19 vaccine. The table came from immunoSEQ multiplex PCR; TCRdb's copy has only in-frame clones and leaves some out. The sample carries about 120,000 clones, roughly 87% recorded once. The input for sequencing was peripheral blood, taken 28 days after the second AZD1222 dose. The receptor source for this set is an adult who received the AZD1222 COVID-19 vaccine.

The chain combines TRBV11-1 with TRBJ2-5, with TRBD1 matching over 12 bases. Germline V gives CDR1 SGHAT, CDR2 FQDESV (reference sequence). The CDR3 has 14 residues. With 4 bases clipped from V and 4 bases from J, the junction kept 1 base outside the gene matches. The CDR3 region is CASSSGQGAETQYF. Written as DNA, the CDR3 is TGTGCCAGCAGCTCGGGACAGGGGGCAGAGACCCAGTACTTC.

J is TRBJ2-7 and V is TRBV10-3; D is unresolved. With 2 bases removed from V and 4 bases from J, the gap between germline ends came to 9 bases. This CDR3 comprises 13 residues. Per the germline V gene, CDR1 is ENHRY and CDR2 is SYGVKD. CDR3 bases: TGTGCCATCAGTGAGGCGATCGGGTACGAGCAGTACTTC. It translates to CAISEAIGYEQYF.

The chain links TRBV5-1 to TRBJ1-2; 8 positions match TRBD1. The CDR3 is 14 amino acids. CDR1 SGHRS and CDR2 YFSETQ come from the germline V gene. V trimming: 1 base; J trimming: 7 bases; junction bases outside the gene matches: 6. The CDR3 bases are TGCGCCAGCAGCTTGTGGCAGGGGGCAGCTGGCTACACCTTC. Translated: CASSLWQGAAGYTF.

The chain employs TRBV27 and TRBJ1-5; a weak D match, TRBD1 (6 bases). Germline V lookup: CDR1 MNHEY, CDR2 SMNVEV (reference sequence). The ends were cut back, 6 bases at V and 1 base at J, with 25 bases in the middle. The CDR3 covers 19 residues. This CDR3 reads CASRTARQARERSNQPQHF. CDR3 DNA: TGTGCCAGCAGAACCGCCAGACAGGCCAGGGAGAGGAGCAATCAGCCCCAGCATTTT.

The V and J genes are TRBV5-6 and TRBJ1-5; a possible D gene is TRBD1 (6 bases). The CDR3 sequence is 16 residues long. Trimming pared 4 bases from V and 3 bases from J, leaving 17 bases between. In germline, CDR1 is SGHDT, CDR2 YYEEEE. The CDR3 region is CASSAIGDTNNQPQHF. For the CDR3, the DNA is TGTGCCAGCAGCGCAATTGGGGACACGAACAATCAGCCCCAGCATTTT.

The chain combines TRBV4-1 with TRBJ1-4; D may be TRBD1 (6 bases). The CDR3 extends over 19 amino acids. V was trimmed by 4 bases and J by 0 bases, leaving 21 bases between them. Germline values: CDR1 MGHRA, CDR2 YSYEKL. CDR3 DNA sequence: TGCGCCAGCAGCCGAAGGGACATCCGACTCCTTGCAACTAATGAAAAACTGTTTTTT. Its translation: CASSRRDIRLLATNEKLFF.

The chain recombines TRBV5-5 with TRBJ2-1; unclear D gene. The germline V and J ends were trimmed by 1 base and 8 bases, with 4 bases remaining between them. CDR1 SGHKS and CDR2 YYEKEE come from the germline V gene (reference sequence). This CDR3 spans 11 amino acids. The CDR3 loop is CASSLSHEQFF. In DNA form, the CDR3 reads TGTGCCAGCAGCTTGTCCCATGAGCAGTTCTTC. Supplemented by reference TRBV5-5 and TRBJ2-1, the full variable domain reads DAGVTQSPTHLIKTRGQQVTLRCSPISGHKSVSWYQQVLGQGPQFIFQYYEKEERGRGNFPDRFSARQFPNYSSELNVNALLLGDSALYLCASSLSHEQFFGPGTRLTVL.

J is TRBJ2-1 and V is TRBV7-2; 7 nucleotides align to TRBD2. The V gene's germline CDR1 is SGHTA and CDR2 FQGNSA. This CDR3 contains 13 residues. Trimming at V came to 7 bases and at J to 10 bases, leaving 10 bases not matched to a gene. Here the CDR3 reads CASTNRGGYEQFF. CDR3 nucleotide sequence: TGTGCCAGCACCAACCGGGGAGGGTACGAGCAGTTCTTC.

The genes are TRBV9 and TRBJ2-3; TRBD2 matches 11 bases. V was pared by 4 bases and J by 4 bases, with 8 bases of the junction left unmatched. The CDR3 covers 16 residues. The germline V gene encodes CDR1 SGDLS and CDR2 YYNGEE. CDR3 sequence reads: CASSPYFSGGADTQYF. As DNA, the CDR3 is TGTGCCAGCAGCCCATACTTTAGCGGGGGGGCAGATACGCAGTATTTT.

The sample holds one count of this clone. The chain carries TRBV12-3 or TRBV12-4 and TRBJ1-5; TRBD1 might be the D (6 bases). The CDR3 sequence is 13 residues long. V was cut by 6 bases and J by 7 bases, with 13 bases left in between. CDR3 sequence (DNA): TGTGCCAGCAGCCTGGAGGGGGGCCAGCCCCAGCATTTT. Translated: CASSLEGGQPQHF.

This chain joins TRBV7-3 and TRBJ2-1; TRBD1 might be the D (5 bases). V was cut by 2 bases and J by 1 base, with 12 bases left in between. The V gene's germline CDR1 is SGHTA and CDR2 FQGTGA. CDR3 length equals 16 residues. Here the CDR3 DNA reads TGTGCCAGCAGCTTACTCGGCAGGGCGTCCTACAATGAGCAGTTCTTC. The encoded protein is CASSLLGRASYNEQFF.

The chain uses TRBV6-5 and TRBJ1-5; 8 positions agree with TRBD1. V lost 8 bases and J lost 0; bases outside the gene matches: 0. CDR3 length equals 13 residues. Germline CDR1 is MNHEY and CDR2 is SVGAGI. This chain's CDR3 is CASGQGSNQPQHF. CDR3 coding DNA: TGTGCCAGCGGACAGGGTAGCAATCAGCCCCAGCATTTT.

The chain is built from TRBV21-1 and TRBJ1-2. TRBV21-1 corresponds to a pseudogene. The length of the CDR3 is 11 residues. DNA of the CDR3: TGTGCCAGCACCCGAAACTATGGCTACACCTTC. Protein: CASTRNYGYTF.

This chain uses TRBV11-3 with TRBJ1-1; no definite D call. Trimming left V 5 bases short and J 1 base short, with 8 bases between. From germline, CDR1 is SGHNT and CDR2 YENEEA. This CDR3 contains 13 residues. As DNA, the CDR3 is TGTGCCAGCAGCCTAACACAGAACACTGAAGCTTTCTTT. This translates into CASSLTQNTEAFF.

The rearrangement joins TRBV6-5 to TRBJ1-1; perhaps TRBD1 as D (5 bases). This CDR3 spans 15 amino acids. The germline V and J ends were trimmed by 0 bases and 1 base, with 9 bases remaining between them. Germline V gene sequence: CDR1 MNHEY, CDR2 SVGAGI. For the CDR3, the DNA is TGTGCCAGCAGTTACTCCGGGGGAGGGAACACTGAAGCTTTCTTT. Amino acids: CASSYSGGGNTEAFF.

J is TRBJ1-3 and V is TRBV4-1, with D unresolved. V was pared by 2 bases and J by 4 bases, with 15 bases between. CDR3 length equals 16 residues. In germline, CDR1 is MGHRA, CDR2 YSYEKL. The CDR3 loop reads CASSQLRSSEGNTIYF. Here the CDR3 DNA reads TGCGCCAGCAGCCAACTAAGAAGTTCGGAGGGAAACACCATATATTTT.

The chain joins TRBV5-6 to TRBJ1-6; possibly TRBD1 for D (5 bases). The CDR3 has 16 amino acids. The germline V gene encodes CDR1 SGHDT and CDR2 YYEEEE. Trimming stripped 5 bases from V and 7 bases from J, with 19 bases between. Written as DNA, the CDR3 is TGTGCCAGCAGTCGGGACGGCCCTCGGGGGAATTCACCCCTCCACTTT. This gives the protein CASSRDGPRGNSPLHF.

The J gene is TRBJ2-5, the V gene TRBV18, with D perhaps matching TRBD2 (5 bases). Trimming took off 5 bases at V and 5 bases at J, with 12 bases between the two ends. Germline lookup yields CDR1 KGHSH and CDR2 LQKENI. This CDR3 has 13 residues. The CDR3 reads CASSSLTGETQYF. CDR3 coding DNA: TGTGCCAGCTCATCCCTTACGGGGGAGACCCAGTACTTC.

The chain couples TRBV20-1 to TRBJ1-5; D gene uncertain. The CDR3 runs 13 residues. V was trimmed by 3 bases and J by 5 bases, leaving 11 bases between them. Germline V gene data show CDR1 as DFQATT and CDR2 as SNEGSKA (reference sequence). CDR3 amino acids: CSASYPGDQPQHF. The CDR3 DNA follows: TGCAGTGCTAGTTATCCGGGAGATCAGCCCCAGCATTTT.

V and J are TRBV5-4 and TRBJ2-3, with 9 bases lining up with TRBD2. CDR1 is SGHNT, CDR2 YYREEE, per germline (reference sequence). The CDR3 consists of 15 residues. Losses at the gene ends were 3 bases for V and 3 bases for J; bases not matched to a gene: 5. CDR3 in DNA: TGTGCCAGCAGCTCGACTAGCGGAACTACAGATACGCAGTATTTT. It translates to CASSSTSGTTDTQYF. Variable domain in full (rest from reference TRBV5-4 and TRBJ2-3): ETGVTQSPTHLIKTRGQQVTLRCSSQSGHNTVSWYQQALGQGPQFIFQYYREEENGRGNFPPRFSGLQFPNYSSELNVNALELDDSALYLCASSSTSGTTDTQYFGPGTRLTVL.

This clone was detected a few times. The J gene is TRBJ1-1, the V gene TRBV30, with D uncertain. This CDR3 is built from 12 residues. Germline V gives CDR1 GTSNPN, CDR2 SVGIG (reference sequence). The V gene lost 5 bases and the J gene lost 10 bases, with 17 bases spanning the gap. This CDR3 is CAWSPASGVAFF. CDR3 sequence (DNA): TGTGCCTGGTCTCCTGCCTCGGGCGTAGCTTTCTTT.

This chain links TRBV6-1 with TRBJ2-6; no definite D call. V was shortened by 3 bases and J by 0 bases, with 6 bases between the two germline ends. The CDR3 extends over 15 amino acids. In germline, CDR1 is MNHNS, CDR2 SASEGT. For the CDR3, the DNA is TGTGCCAGCAGTGACCAAAGCTCTGGGGCCAACGTCCTGACTTTC. Encoded protein: CASSDQSSGANVLTF.

The chain is built from TRBV28 and TRBJ1-4; 7 bases are shared with TRBD1. V lost 3 bases and J lost 4; bases outside the gene matches: 2. This CDR3 region has 14 residues. The germline V gene encodes CDR1 MDHEN and CDR2 SYDVKM. The CDR3 region is CASSFRDSNEKLFF. As DNA, the CDR3 is TGTGCCAGCAGTTTCAGGGACAGTAATGAAAAACTGTTTTTT.

The CDR3 region has the DNA TGTGCCAGCTCACCACCGGGGACCAGATTGTTAACCGGGGAGCTGTTTTTT. It encodes CASSPPGTRLLTGELFF. The chain employs TRBV18 and TRBJ2-2; the D gene could be TRBD1 or TRBD2 (5 bases each). Trimming stripped 0 bases from V and 5 bases from J, with 16 bases between. CDR1 KGHSH and CDR2 LQKENI come from the germline V gene. This CDR3 comprises 17 residues.

The chain recombines TRBV6-5 with TRBJ2-7; no clear D gene. Germline CDR1 MNHEY, CDR2 SVGAGI. The CDR3 is 13 residues long. V was shortened by 0 bases and J by 0 bases, with 3 bases between the two germline ends. The CDR3 region is CASSYSASYEQYF. DNA for the CDR3: TGTGCCAGCAGTTACTCGGCCTCCTACGAGCAGTACTTC.

This clone came up a few times. The chain couples TRBV11-3 to TRBJ2-1, with 7 bases identical to TRBD2. The germline V gene encodes CDR1 SGHNT and CDR2 YENEEA. This CDR3 region has 14 residues. V lost 5 bases, J lost 5 bases, and 6 bases stayed unmatched. CDR3 in DNA: TGTGCCAGCAGCCTGGGGGGGTTTAACAATGAGCAGTTCTTC. Protein sequence: CASSLGGFNNEQFF. The variable domain in full, completed from reference TRBV11-3 and TRBJ2-1, reads EAGVVQSPRYKIIEKKQPVAFWCNPISGHNTLYWYLQNLGQGPELLIRYENEEAVDDSQLPKDRFSAERLKGVDSTLKIQPAELGDSAVYLCASSLGGFNNEQFFGPGTRLTVL.

CDR3 nucleotide sequence: TGTGCCAGCAGCTTTTCTCAGGCGTGGAGCACTGAAGCTTTCTTT. This gives the protein CASSFSQAWSTEAFF. The gene calls are TRBV7-2 and TRBJ1-1; D is unresolved. The germline V gene encodes CDR1 SGHTA and CDR2 FQGNSA. The CDR3 covers 15 residues. V was clipped by 3 bases and J by 4 bases, with 15 bases between them.